This T cell receptor (delta chain) was obtained from a study of γδ T cells in repeated Plasmodium falciparum infection. Overall study: Age- and gender-matched Australian children served as comparison for malaria-exposed Malian children. Malian gammadelta TCRs were studied during no-transmission periods and across acute malaria episodes.

Per germline, CDR1 TSWWSYY and CDR2 QGS. CDR3 size: 21 residues. Trimming cost V 2 bases and J 1 base, with 29 bases left between them. As regards this clone: The protein held in TCRdb is that of a much larger clone and does not match this DNA's translation at residue 13, likely because of a read error; the protein shown is translated from the DNA.

TCRdb re-processed the multiplex PCR reads via CATT. Altogether over 45,000 delta-chain clones are present, 1.5% to 2% being singletons, with the ten largest covering roughly 8.6%. Gammadelta T cells were flow-sorted from PBMC into Vgamma9/Vdelta2+ and Vdelta2-negative populations for bulk analysis. The sample taken for sequencing was gamma-delta T cells from blood. The V gene is TRDV1, the J gene TRDJ1, with TRDD3 as a possible D gene (6 bases). The J gene is not listed in TCRdb, so it was assigned here from a DNA match to germline. This sequence originates from a pool of human donors (malaria-infected and uninfected, not separated). CDR3 DNA: TGTGCTCTTGGGGAATTTAGCCCAGCACACCGGGGATCCAGATTCACCGATAAACTCATCTTT. Its translation is CALGEFSPAHRGSRFTDKLIF.